This TCR beta chain was retrieved from a study of Graves' ophthalmopathy and Graves' hyperthyroidism. General observations from the study: Most thyroid clonotypes expanded beyond 0.001 frequency were also found in blood. The 13-signature model separated ophthalmopathy from stable hyperthyroidism at 85% to 90% sensitivity and around 81% specificity.

There are 15 residues in the CDR3. The germline gives CDR1 SQVTM, CDR2 ANQGSEA. The germline V and J ends were trimmed by 3 bases and 3 bases, with 17 bases remaining between them. The TCR beta CDR3 regions underwent amplification from RNA transcripts. HTBI primers served in a first-round RT-PCR, which a second-round multiplex PCR followed. TCRdb recomputed calls from the multiplex PCR reads with MiXCR, one row per CDR3 protein. This table has roughly 600,000 distinct CDR3 sequences, roughly 40% appearing once. This clonotype was recorded many times. Its antigen is undetermined. Newly diagnosed, the hyperthyroidism patients had under 2 months' duration and were aged 18 to 65. The study excluded patients with other autoimmune diseases, uncontrolled infections, pregnancy or lactation.

The clonotype was recovered from an adult man with Graves' hyperthyroidism. The gene calls are TRBV29-1 and TRBJ1-2; D is uncertain. Sequenced input: peripheral blood or thyroid tissue (not recorded which). Here the CDR3 reads CSVDTVKKGDYGYTF. In DNA form, the CDR3 reads TGCAGCGTTGACACGGTTAAGAAAGGAGACTATGGCTACACCTTC.